These 23 T cell receptor beta chains came from one sample sequenced in a study of T cell repertoires in cytomegalovirus infection. Their antigens are not known. Using its own MiXCR run on the reads, TCRdb lists one record per CDR3 protein. Of approximately 910,000 distinct CDR3 sequences in the sample, about a third were seen once. The sequenced sample was cultured CD8+ T cells from PBMCs, obtained from culture after CMV antigen stimulation. These receptors were taken from a human donor in good health (CMV status not recorded). Some clones in this sample may be carry-over from other donors' samples.

This clonotype appeared a few times. The CDR3 nucleotides are TGCGCCAGCAGCCAAGATAGTTGGATGGAAAATTCACCCCTCCACTTT. It translates to CASSQDSWMENSPLHF. V is TRBV4-1 and J is TRBJ1-6; no reliable D call. Trimming pared 0 bases from V and 7 bases from J, leaving 13 bases between. This CDR3 comprises 16 residues. Germline assignment: CDR1 MGHRA and CDR2 YSYEKL.

This sequence joins TRBV7-3 and TRBJ2-5, with 7 nucleotides matching TRBD2. This CDR3 contains 16 residues. Germline values: CDR1 SGHTA, CDR2 FQGTGA. V trimming: 5 bases; J trimming: 0 bases; junction bases outside the gene matches: 9. CDR3 nucleotides: TGTGCCAGCAGCCCGGTGCGGGGGTATAACCAAGAGACCCAGTACTTC. As protein: CASSPVRGYNQETQYF.

The chain is built from TRBV11-2 and TRBJ1-2; D gene unclear. From germline, CDR1 is SGHAT and CDR2 FQNNGV. Trimming removed 2 bases from V and 5 bases from J, with 15 bases in between. CDR3 size: 15 residues. DNA for the CDR3: TGTGCCAGCAGCTTACGCAGAGGCGAACGGTATGGCTACACCTTC. It yields the protein CASSLRRGERYGYTF.

This clonotype has more than one count but fewer than ten. The chain joins TRBV4-1 to TRBJ2-1, with TRBD2 identical over 14 bases. The germline CDR1 and CDR2 sequences are MGHRA and YSYEKL. The CDR3 contains 17 residues. J lost 7 bases, V lost 2 bases, and 7 bases had no gene match. The DNA of the CDR3 is TGCGCCAGCAGCCAACCCGGAGGACTAGCGGGGGGTAATGAGCAGTTCTTC. It is translated as CASSQPGGLAGGNEQFF.

This chain links TRBV27 with TRBJ1-1, with D hard to call. CDR1 is MNHEY, CDR2 SMNVEV, per germline (reference sequence). The CDR3 has 13 amino acids. Trimming took 3 bases from V and 3 from J, leaving 8 bases between them. CDR3 loop: CASSFSPDTEAFF. Here the CDR3 DNA reads TGTGCCAGCAGTTTCTCACCGGACACTGAAGCTTTCTTT.

The chain links TRBV19 to TRBJ1-2; unclear D gene. V shed 7 bases and J shed 5 bases, with 8 bases lying between them. Germline V gives CDR1 LNHDA, CDR2 SQIVND (reference sequence). The CDR3 contains 11 residues. The CDR3 coding sequence is TGTGCCAGTACCGGGAGGTATGGCTACACCTTC. This codes for CASTGRYGYTF.

This clonotype was observed at least ten times. J is TRBJ2-7 and V is TRBV18, with D maybe TRBD1 (6 bases). V lost 8 bases to trimming and J lost 0 bases, with 11 bases between them. Germline values: CDR1 KGHSH, CDR2 LQKENI. There are 13 residues in the CDR3. DNA for the CDR3: TGTGCCAGCCGAGACAGGAGCTCCTACGAGCAGTACTTC. This codes for CASRDRSSYEQYF.

The chain links TRBV19 to TRBJ1-1, with D possibly matching TRBD1 (5 bases). The germline gives CDR1 LNHDA, CDR2 SQIVND (reference sequence). The germline V and J ends were trimmed by 7 bases and 6 bases, with 15 bases remaining between them. CDR3 size: 13 residues. The CDR3 spells CASIPGGWPEAFF. The DNA for the CDR3 is TGTGCCAGTATCCCCGGGGGGTGGCCTGAAGCTTTCTTT.

This clonotype was picked up one time. This chain connects TRBV20-1 to TRBJ1-1, with D possibly being TRBD1 (5 bases). The ends were cut back, 6 bases at V and 1 base at J, with 12 bases in the middle. This CDR3 contains 13 residues. Germline V lookup: CDR1 DFQATT, CDR2 SNEGSKA (reference sequence). This chain's CDR3 is CSAEGRANTEAFF. The CDR3 DNA follows: TGCAGTGCCGAGGGACGGGCGAACACTGAAGCTTTCTTT.

The chain is built from TRBV7-9 and TRBJ2-4; D not certain. The V end was cut by 2 bases, the J end by 0 bases, with 8 bases between. The CDR3 is 15 residues long. Germline assignment: CDR1 SEHNR and CDR2 FQNEAQ (reference sequence). This CDR3 reads CASSLTSLAKNIQYF. In DNA form, the CDR3 reads TGTGCCAGCAGCTTAACATCGCTAGCCAAAAACATTCAGTACTTC. Looking up the rest from reference TRBV7-9 and TRBJ2-4 gives the full variable domain: DTGVSQNPRHKITKRGQNVTFRCDPISEHNRLYWYRQTLGQGPEFLTYFQNEAQLEKSRLLSDRFSAERPKGSFSTLEIQRTEQGDSAMYLCASSLTSLAKNIQYFGAGTRLSVL.

The rearrangement joins TRBV27 to TRBJ1-4; D remains unclear. Trimming removed 5 bases from V and 12 bases from J, with 19 bases in between. This CDR3 spans 14 amino acids. Germline CDR1 MNHEY, CDR2 SMNVEV (reference sequence). The CDR3 DNA sequence: TGTGCCAGCAGTCCTACAGTGACTCTCGGGGAACTGTTTTTT. Protein sequence: CASSPTVTLGELFF.

The chain uses TRBV12-3 or TRBV12-4 and TRBJ1-3; D unclear. V was shortened by 5 bases and J by 5 bases, with 13 bases between the two germline ends. The CDR3 loop spans 14 amino acids. The CDR3 nucleotides are TGTGCCAGCAGTCCCCTTTTAGGCAGAAACACCATATATTTT. Protein: CASSPLLGRNTIYF.

This chain's CDR3 is CASRGAVVNEAFF. In nucleotides, the CDR3 is TGTGCCAGCAGGGGCGCGGTGGTCAATGAAGCTTTCTTT. The V and J genes are TRBV6-2 or TRBV6-3 and TRBJ1-1, with D unclear. Germline assignment: CDR1 MNHEY and CDR2 SVGEGT. This CDR3 has 13 amino acids. The ends were cut back, 6 bases at V and 7 bases at J, with 15 bases in the middle.

V gene TRBV14 combines with J gene TRBJ2-2, with TRBD2 as a possible D gene (6 bases). The CDR3 is made up of 18 amino acids. V lost 3 bases and J 3 bases, leaving 20 bases between the germline ends. Per the germline V gene, CDR1 is SGHDN and CDR2 is FVKESK. The CDR3 DNA reads as TGTGCCAGCAGCCAGCCGCTCGCGGGGCCAGTCCACACCGGGGAGCTGTTTTTT. Translating it yields CASSQPLAGPVHTGELFF.

This clonotype has a count of ten or more. This chain joins TRBV28 and TRBJ2-5, with 10 positions matching TRBD2. The CDR3 is 15 residues long. Germline CDR1 and CDR2: MDHEN and SYDVKM. J was trimmed by 3 bases and V by 4 bases; bases with no gene match: 5. The CDR3 here is CASSSLTSGKETQYF. In DNA form, the CDR3 reads TGTGCCAGCAGTTCCCTCACTAGCGGGAAAGAGACCCAGTACTTC.

This clonotype was seen a handful of times. The chain couples TRBV15 to TRBJ1-1, with D tentatively TRBD1 (5 bases). The germline V gene has CDR1 LNHNV and CDR2 YYDKDF (reference sequence). Trimming took off 6 bases at V and 4 bases at J, with 12 bases between the two ends. This CDR3 region has 13 residues. CDR3 nucleotides: TGTGCCACCAGGGGTGGGACGGGCACTGAAGCTTTCTTT. Its translation is CATRGGTGTEAFF.

This chain links TRBV19 with TRBJ2-1; TRBD1 might be the D (5 bases). In germline, CDR1 is LNHDA, CDR2 SQIVND (reference sequence). The CDR3 has 12 residues. Trimming removed 6 bases at V and 10 bases at J, with 13 bases between. For the CDR3, the DNA is TGTGCCAGTAGCTTACAGGCGGCGGAGCAGTTCTTC. Amino acid sequence: CASSLQAAEQFF. Using reference TRBV19 and TRBJ2-1 for the parts outside the CDR3, the full variable domain is DGGITQSPKYLFRKEGQNVTLSCEQNLNHDAMYWYRQDPGQGLRLIYYSQIVNDFQKGDIAEGYSVSREKKESFPLTVTSAQKNPTAFYLCASSLQAAEQFFGPGTRLTVL.

V usage is TRBV25-1 and J usage is TRBJ1-4, with TRBD1 matching 8 bases. Trimming cost V 7 bases and J 8 bases; bases outside gene matches: 12. CDR1 and CDR2 (germline): MGHDK, SYGVNS. The CDR3 loop spans 15 amino acids. This CDR3 is CASKLSGGIEEKLFF. In DNA, the CDR3 is TGTGCCAGCAAACTTTCAGGGGGCATCGAGGAAAAACTGTTTTTT.

This clonotype appeared many times. The CDR3: CASSLEKHQPQHF. The CDR3 DNA is TGTGCCAGCAGCTTAGAAAAGCATCAGCCCCAGCATTTT. The genes are TRBV7-9 and TRBJ1-5; D is unclear. The CDR3 extends over 13 amino acids. V shed 1 base and J shed 5 bases, with 6 bases lying between them. Germline values: CDR1 SEHNR, CDR2 FQNEAQ (reference sequence).

The V call is TRBV27, the J call TRBJ2-1; D perhaps matches TRBD1 (5 bases). From germline, CDR1 is MNHEY and CDR2 SMNVEV (reference sequence). Trimming shortened V by 5 bases and J by 6 bases, and 14 bases separated the two germline ends. The CDR3 spans 14 residues. The CDR3 spells CASSASRRVNEQFF. In DNA, the CDR3 is TGTGCCAGCAGTGCAAGCCGCAGGGTCAATGAGCAGTTCTTC.

For this clonotype: With a much larger clone just one base away, this may be a read error. The chain recombines TRBV7-9 with TRBJ1-2; the D is unclear. CDR3 size: 16 residues. Germline V gives CDR1 SEHNR, CDR2 FQNEAQ (reference sequence). The CDR3 spells CASSVAPTRFNYGYTF. CDR3 in DNA: TGTGCCAGCAGCGTAGCCCCTACGCGTTTTAACTATGGCTACACCTTC.

This clonotype was seen a handful of times. The genes are TRBV12-3 or TRBV12-4 and TRBJ2-7, with TRBD2 identical over 11 bases. The CDR3 is 14 residues long. The J segment lost 3 bases and the V segment lost 5 bases, leaving 3 bases of the junction unmatched. The CDR3 spells CASSVLAGVYEQYF. Written as DNA, the CDR3 is TGTGCCAGCAGTGTACTAGCGGGGGTCTACGAGCAGTACTTC.

This clonotype occurred many times. V usage is TRBV28 and J usage is TRBJ2-7; 11 bases match TRBD2. Trimming took 6 bases from V and 0 from J; bases not matched to a gene: 16. The germline gives CDR1 MDHEN, CDR2 SYDVKM. The CDR3 length is 19 residues. The CDR3, as DNA: TGTGCCAGCAGCTCAATACCGGGACTAGCGGTTCCGGGCTCCTACGAGCAGTACGTC. This codes for CASSSIPGLAVPGSYEQYV.